This T cell receptor (beta chain) was documented in a study of response to subunit inactivated influenza vaccine (dated by TCRdb to 2017 to 2018). Some background on the complete study: To follow how T cells responded to a trivalent subunit inactivated influenza vaccine, the researchers relied on deep quantitative profiling of the T cell receptor repertoire.

This clonotype was seen more than once but under ten times. Its antigen is unknown. No much larger clone exists at a distance of one base, and base qualities are not known. Overall study results and their limits: According to the authors, only a limited number of new T cells may be recruited by each seasonal influenza vaccination.

The library was generated by RT-PCR. This sample was sequenced with an Illumina HiSeq 2500. TCRdb trimmed the raw reads at Q25, called clones with MiXCR and kept productive beta chains. For every CDR3 protein sequence, its rows merge into one entry that carries the most common genes and DNA. Across this sample there are some 640,000 distinct CDR3 sequences, with roughly 13% seen only once. In total, the top ten clones hold 6.5% to 8.5% of the sample. Counted from cysteine to phenylalanine, this CDR3 has 13 amino acids. CDR3 DNA is the only sequence kept; it has 39 bases, read in frame from the first base. CDR1 and CDR2 (SGHDT, YYEEEE) derive from the germline V gene. The junction carries 15 bases between V and J, which are trimmed by 4 bases and 8 bases respectively.

The chain couples TRBV5-6 to TRBJ1-2, with the D gene not clear enough to name. This TCR derives from a man aged 50 or older who received an inactivated influenza vaccine. Donor details come from another sample of the same person, matched by shared clones. The specimen comprised PBMCs from blood, sampled around two weeks before vaccination. The CDR3 loop reads CASSRPVQGGYTF. The nucleotides read TGTGCCAGCAGCCGACCCGTGCAAGGGGGCTACACCTTC.